The entry below describes one T cell receptor beta chain. Its antigen is as yet unknown. This record belongs to a study of post-analysis software for immune sequencing data. Study conclusions and caveats: Normalized Chao1 diversity was significantly reduced in patients versus controls. Patients used roughly five TRBV segments, including TRBV5-6, TRBV5-1 and TRBV20-1, more often than controls.

Built from TCR beta cDNA, the libraries had unique molecular identifiers in them. TCRdb reprocessed the PCR reads via MiXCR and lists one record per CDR3 protein. This table holds around 200,000 distinct CDR3 sequences, around 30% found once. Trimming shortened V by 2 bases and J by 2 bases, and 10 bases separated the two germline ends. The CDR3 totals 14 residues. Looked up from germline, CDR1 is MDHEN and CDR2 is SYDVKM. Material: blood. This clonotype was sampled from a girl aged 2-17 years with multiple sclerosis. The chain couples TRBV28 to TRBJ2-7, with D uncertain. The CDR3 DNA reads as TGTGCCAGCAGTTTACCGCGCTCGCCCTACGAGCAGTACTTC. Residues: CASSLPRSPYEQYF.